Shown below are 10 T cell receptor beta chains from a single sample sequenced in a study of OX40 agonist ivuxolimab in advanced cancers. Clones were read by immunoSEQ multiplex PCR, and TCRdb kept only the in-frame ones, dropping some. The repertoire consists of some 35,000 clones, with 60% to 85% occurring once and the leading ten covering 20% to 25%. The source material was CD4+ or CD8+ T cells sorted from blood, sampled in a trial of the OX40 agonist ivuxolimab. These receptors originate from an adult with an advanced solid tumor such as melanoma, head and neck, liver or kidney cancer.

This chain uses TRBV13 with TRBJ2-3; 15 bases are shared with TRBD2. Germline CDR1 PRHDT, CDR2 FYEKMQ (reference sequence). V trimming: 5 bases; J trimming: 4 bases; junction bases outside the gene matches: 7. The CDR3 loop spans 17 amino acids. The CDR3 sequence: CASSPGLAGGPPDTQYF. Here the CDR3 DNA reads TGTGCCAGCAGCCCTGGACTAGCGGGGGGGCCGCCAGATACGCAGTATTTT.

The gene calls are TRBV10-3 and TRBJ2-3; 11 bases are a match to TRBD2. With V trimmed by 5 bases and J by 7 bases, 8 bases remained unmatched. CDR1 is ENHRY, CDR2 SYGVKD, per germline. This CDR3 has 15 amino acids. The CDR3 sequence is CAISSLTSGEYTQYF. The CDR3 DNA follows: TGTGCCATCAGTTCCCTGACTAGCGGGGAATATACGCAGTATTTT.

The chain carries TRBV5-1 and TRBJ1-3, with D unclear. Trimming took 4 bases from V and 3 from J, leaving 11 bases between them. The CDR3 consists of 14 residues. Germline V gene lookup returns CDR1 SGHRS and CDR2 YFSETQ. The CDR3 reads CASSVGSGGNTIYF. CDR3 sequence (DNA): TGCGCCAGCAGCGTGGGATCGGGTGGAAACACCATATATTTT.

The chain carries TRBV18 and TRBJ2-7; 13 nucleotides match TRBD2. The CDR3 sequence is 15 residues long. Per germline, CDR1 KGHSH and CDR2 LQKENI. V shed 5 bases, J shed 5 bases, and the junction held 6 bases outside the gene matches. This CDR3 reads CASSKTSGGPHEQYF. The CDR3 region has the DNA TGTGCCAGCTCAAAGACTAGCGGGGGGCCCCACGAGCAGTACTTC.

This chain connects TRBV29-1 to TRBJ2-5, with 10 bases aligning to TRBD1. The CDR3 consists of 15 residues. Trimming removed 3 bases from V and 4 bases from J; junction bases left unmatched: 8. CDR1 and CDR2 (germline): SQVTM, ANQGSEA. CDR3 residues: CSVEPGQGERETQYF. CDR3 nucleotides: TGCAGCGTTGAGCCCGGACAGGGGGAGCGAGAGACCCAGTACTTC.

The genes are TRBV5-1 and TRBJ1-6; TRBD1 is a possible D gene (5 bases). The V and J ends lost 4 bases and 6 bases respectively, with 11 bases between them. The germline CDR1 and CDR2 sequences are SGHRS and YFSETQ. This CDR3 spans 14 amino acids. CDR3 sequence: CASSGGGGNSPLHF. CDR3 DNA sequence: TGCGCCAGCAGCGGCGGGGGGGGTAATTCACCCCTCCACTTT.

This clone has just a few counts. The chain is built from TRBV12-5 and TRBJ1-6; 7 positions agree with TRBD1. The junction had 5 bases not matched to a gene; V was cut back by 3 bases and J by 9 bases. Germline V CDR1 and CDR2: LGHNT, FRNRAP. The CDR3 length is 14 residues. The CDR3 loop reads CASGLGQESSPLHF. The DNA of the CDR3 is TGTGCTAGTGGTTTAGGACAGGAAAGTTCACCCCTCCACTTT.

CDR3 protein: CASSAGQGGSYEQYF. The CDR3 nucleotides read TGTGCCAGCAGCGCGGGACAGGGGGGCTCCTACGAGCAGTACTTC. The chain combines TRBV7-6 with TRBJ2-7; TRBD1 matches at 11 bases. V was clipped by 5 bases and J by 0 bases; unmatched bases: 3. CDR3 length: 15 residues. Germline loops: CDR1 SGHVS, CDR2 FNYEAQ.

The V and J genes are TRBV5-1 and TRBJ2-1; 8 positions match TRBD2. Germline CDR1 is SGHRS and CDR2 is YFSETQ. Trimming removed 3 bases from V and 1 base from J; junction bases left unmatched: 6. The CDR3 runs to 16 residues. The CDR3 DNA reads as TGCGCCAGCAGCTCGGGAGGGGGGAATTCCTACAATGAGCAGTTCTTC. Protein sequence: CASSSGGGNSYNEQFF.

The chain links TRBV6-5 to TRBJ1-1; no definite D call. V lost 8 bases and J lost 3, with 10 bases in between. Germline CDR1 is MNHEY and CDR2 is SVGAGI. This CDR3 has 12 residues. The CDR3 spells CASLNRYTEAFF. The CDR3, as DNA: TGTGCCAGCCTTAACAGATACACTGAAGCTTTCTTT.